The 3 T cell receptor beta chains listed next were all sequenced from one sample in a study of early stage breast cancer tumors. Method: immunoSEQ multiplex PCR; TCRdb's copy keeps in-frame clones and lacks some. The sample has tens of thousands of clones; around 70% are singletons. The sequenced sample was blood. The source is a person aged 45-60 years with breast cancer.

This chain uses TRBV5-1 with TRBJ2-1, with a tentative D call TRBD2 (6 bases). The germline gives CDR1 SGHRS, CDR2 YFSETQ. V dropped 0 bases and J dropped 4 bases, with 11 bases sitting between them. The CDR3 has 15 residues. CDR3: CASSLALGGYNEQFF. The CDR3, as DNA: TGCGCCAGCAGCTTGGCCTTGGGGGGATACAATGAGCAGTTCTTC.

The sample holds a few counts of this clone. This sequence joins TRBV19 and TRBJ2-3; 14 nucleotides agree with TRBD2. Per germline, CDR1 LNHDA and CDR2 SQIVND (reference sequence). V lost 7 bases to trimming and J lost 3 bases; unmatched junction nucleotides: 6. The CDR3 totals 16 residues. The CDR3 DNA is TGTGCCAGTACGACTAGCGGGAGGGTCGAGACAGATACGCAGTATTTT. This translates into CASTTSGRVETDTQYF.

This rearrangement joins TRBV29-1 to TRBJ2-2; 9 nucleotides match TRBD1. V trimming: 4 bases; J trimming: 5 bases; junction bases outside the gene matches: 5. The CDR3 totals 14 residues. CDR1 is SQVTM, CDR2 ANQGSEA, per germline. CDR3 sequence reads: CSVVDRGLTGELFF. CDR3 bases: TGCAGCGTTGTGGACAGGGGATTAACCGGGGAGCTGTTTTTT.